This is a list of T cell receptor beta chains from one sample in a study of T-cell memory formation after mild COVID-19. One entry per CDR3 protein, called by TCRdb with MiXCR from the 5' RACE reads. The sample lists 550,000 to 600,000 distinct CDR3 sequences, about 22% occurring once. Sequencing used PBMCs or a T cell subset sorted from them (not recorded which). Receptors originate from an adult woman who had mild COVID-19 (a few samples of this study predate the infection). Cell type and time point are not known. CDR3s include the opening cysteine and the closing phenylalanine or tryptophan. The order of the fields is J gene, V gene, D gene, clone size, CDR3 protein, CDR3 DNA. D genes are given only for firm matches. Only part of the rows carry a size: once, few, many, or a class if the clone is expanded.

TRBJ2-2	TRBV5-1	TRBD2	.	CASWGTSGNTGELFF	TGCGCCAGCTGGGGGACTAGCGGAAACACCGGGGAGCTGTTTTTT
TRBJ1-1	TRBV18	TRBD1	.	CASSPPNRGPMNTEAFF	TGTGCCAGCTCACCACCAAACAGGGGCCCTATGAACACTGAAGCTTTCTTT
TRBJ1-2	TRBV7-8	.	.	CASSSPTFTIYYGYTF	TGTGCCAGCAGCTCCCCAACTTTTACAATCTACTATGGCTACACCTTC
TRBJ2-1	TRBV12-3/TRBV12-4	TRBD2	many	CASSPLRGVGNEQFF	TGTGCCAGCAGTCCCTTGCGGGGGGTCGGCAATGAGCAGTTCTTC
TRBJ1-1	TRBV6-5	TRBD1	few	CASSYGQGESEAFF	TGTGCCAGCAGTTACGGACAGGGAGAATCGGAAGCTTTCTTT
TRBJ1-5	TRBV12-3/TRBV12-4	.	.	CASSLQGQHSNQPQHF	TGTGCCAGCAGTTTACAAGGACAGCATAGCAATCAGCCCCAGCATTTT
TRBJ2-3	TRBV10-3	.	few	CAISAQEDTQYF	TGTGCCATCAGTGCTCAAGAAGATACGCAGTATTTT
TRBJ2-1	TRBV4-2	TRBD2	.	CASSQDGLAGAYNEQFF	TGTGCCAGCAGCCAAGATGGCCTAGCGGGAGCCTACAATGAGCAGTTCTTC
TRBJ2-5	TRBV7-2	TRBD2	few	CASSPGLAGAQGTQYF	TGTGCCAGCAGCCCCGGACTAGCGGGAGCTCAAGGGACCCAGTACTTC
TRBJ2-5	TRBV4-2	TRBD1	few	CASSPDRQGVLQTQYF	TGTGCCAGCAGCCCAGATAGACAGGGCGTTCTGCAGACCCAGTACTTC
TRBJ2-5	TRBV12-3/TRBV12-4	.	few	CASSLTGTQYF	TGTGCCAGCAGTCTCACTGGGACCCAGTACTTC
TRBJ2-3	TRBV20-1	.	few	CSARSTYRERPADTQYF	TGCAGTGCTAGATCTACCTACAGGGAAAGGCCTGCAGATACGCAGTATTTT
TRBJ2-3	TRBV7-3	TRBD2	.	CASSSQTSGRRTDTQYF	TGTGCCAGCTCCTCTCAGACTAGCGGGAGGAGGACAGATACGCAGTATTTT
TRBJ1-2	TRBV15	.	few	CATSRAGLYGYTF	TGTGCCACCAGCAGAGCGGGTCTCTATGGCTACACCTTC
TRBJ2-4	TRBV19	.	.	CASSIEAGSIVKNIQYF	TGTGCCAGTAGTATAGAGGCAGGCTCTATTGTCAAAAACATTCAGTACTTC
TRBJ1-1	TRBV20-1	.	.	CSARGGVNTEAFF	TGCAGTGCTAGAGGGGGCGTGAACACTGAAGCTTTCTTT
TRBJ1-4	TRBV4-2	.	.	CASSQEWGLGEKLFF	TGTGCCAGCAGCCAAGAGTGGGGGTTGGGCGAAAAACTGTTTTTT
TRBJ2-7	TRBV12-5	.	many	CASGLDNRDKQYF	TGTGCTAGTGGTTTGGATAACAGGGACAAGCAGTACTTC
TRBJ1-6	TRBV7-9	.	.	CASSLGKGVNSPLHF	TGTGCCAGCAGCTTAGGGAAGGGGGTGAATTCACCCCTCCACTTT
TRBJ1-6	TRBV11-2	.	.	CASRQSAGTGNSPLHF	TGTGCCAGCAGGCAATCGGCGGGGACGGGTAATTCACCCCTCCACTTT
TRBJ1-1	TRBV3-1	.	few	CASSQDRGLTEAFF	TGTGCCAGCAGCCAAGACAGGGGCCTTACTGAAGCTTTCTTT
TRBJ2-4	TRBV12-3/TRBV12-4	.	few	CASSFGGFEAKNIQYF	TGTGCCAGCAGTTTTGGGGGTTTCGAAGCCAAAAACATTCAGTACTTC
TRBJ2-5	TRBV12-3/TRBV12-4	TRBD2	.	CASSLGLALSETQYF	TGTGCCAGCAGTTTGGGACTAGCCCTAAGTGAGACCCAGTACTTC
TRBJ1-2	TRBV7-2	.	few	CASNAERLINYGYTF	TGTGCCAGCAACGCCGAGAGATTGATAAACTATGGCTACACCTTC
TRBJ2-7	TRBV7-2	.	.	CASSGPQSSYEQYF	TGTGCCAGCAGCGGGCCCCAGAGCTCCTACGAGCAGTACTTC
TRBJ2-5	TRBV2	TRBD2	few	CASRPGLAVETQYF	TGTGCCAGCAGGCCGGGACTAGCTGTGGAGACCCAGTACTTC
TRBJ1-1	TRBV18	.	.	CASSPPGHTFEAFF	TGTGCCAGCTCACCACCGGGACATACATTTGAAGCTTTCTTT